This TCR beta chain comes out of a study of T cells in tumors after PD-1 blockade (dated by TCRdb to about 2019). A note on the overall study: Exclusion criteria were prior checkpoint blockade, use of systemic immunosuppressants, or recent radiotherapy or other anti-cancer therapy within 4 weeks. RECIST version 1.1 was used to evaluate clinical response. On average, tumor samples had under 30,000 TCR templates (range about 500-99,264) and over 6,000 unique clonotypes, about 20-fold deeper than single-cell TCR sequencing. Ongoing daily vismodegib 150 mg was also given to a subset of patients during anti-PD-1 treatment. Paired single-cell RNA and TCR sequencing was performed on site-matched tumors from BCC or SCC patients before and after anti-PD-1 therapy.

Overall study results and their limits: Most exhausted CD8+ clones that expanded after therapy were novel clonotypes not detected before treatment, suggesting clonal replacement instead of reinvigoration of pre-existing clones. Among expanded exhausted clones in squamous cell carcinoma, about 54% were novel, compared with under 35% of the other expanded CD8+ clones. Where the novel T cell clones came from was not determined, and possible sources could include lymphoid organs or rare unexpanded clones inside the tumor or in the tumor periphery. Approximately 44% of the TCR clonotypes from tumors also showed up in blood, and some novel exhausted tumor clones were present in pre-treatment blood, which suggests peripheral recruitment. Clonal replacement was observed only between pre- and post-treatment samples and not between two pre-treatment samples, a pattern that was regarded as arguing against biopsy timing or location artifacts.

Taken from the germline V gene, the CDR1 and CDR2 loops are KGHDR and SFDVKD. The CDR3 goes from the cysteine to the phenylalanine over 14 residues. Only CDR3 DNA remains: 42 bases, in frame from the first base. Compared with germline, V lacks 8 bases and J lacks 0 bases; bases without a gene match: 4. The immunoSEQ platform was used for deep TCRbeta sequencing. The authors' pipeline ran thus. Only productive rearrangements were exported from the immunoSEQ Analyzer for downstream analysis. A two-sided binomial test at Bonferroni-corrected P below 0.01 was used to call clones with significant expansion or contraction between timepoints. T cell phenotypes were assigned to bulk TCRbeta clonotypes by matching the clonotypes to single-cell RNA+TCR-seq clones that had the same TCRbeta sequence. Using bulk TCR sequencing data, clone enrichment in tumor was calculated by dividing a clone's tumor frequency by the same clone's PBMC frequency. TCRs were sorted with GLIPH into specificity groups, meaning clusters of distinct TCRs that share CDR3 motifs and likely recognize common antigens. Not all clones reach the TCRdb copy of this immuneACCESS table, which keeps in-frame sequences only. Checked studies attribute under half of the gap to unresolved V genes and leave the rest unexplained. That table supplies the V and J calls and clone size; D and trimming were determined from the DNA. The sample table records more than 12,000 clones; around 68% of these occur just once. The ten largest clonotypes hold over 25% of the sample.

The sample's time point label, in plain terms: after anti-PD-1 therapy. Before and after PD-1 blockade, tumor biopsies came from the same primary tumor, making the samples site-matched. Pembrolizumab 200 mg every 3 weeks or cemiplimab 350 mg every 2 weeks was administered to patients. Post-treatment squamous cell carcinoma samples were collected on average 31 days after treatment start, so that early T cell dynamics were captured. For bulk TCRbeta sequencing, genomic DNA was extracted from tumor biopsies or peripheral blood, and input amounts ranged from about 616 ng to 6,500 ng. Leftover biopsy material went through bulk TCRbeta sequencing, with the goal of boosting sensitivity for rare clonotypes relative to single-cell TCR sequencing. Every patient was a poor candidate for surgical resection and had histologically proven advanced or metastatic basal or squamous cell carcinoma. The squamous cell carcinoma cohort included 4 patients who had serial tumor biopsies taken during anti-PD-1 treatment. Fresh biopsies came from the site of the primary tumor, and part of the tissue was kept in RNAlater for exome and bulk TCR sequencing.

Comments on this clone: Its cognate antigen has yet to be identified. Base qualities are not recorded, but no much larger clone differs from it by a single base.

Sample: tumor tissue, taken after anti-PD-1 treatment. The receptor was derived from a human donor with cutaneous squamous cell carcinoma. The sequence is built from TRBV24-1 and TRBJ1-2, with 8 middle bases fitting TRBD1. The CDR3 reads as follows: CATTQGAPNYGYTF. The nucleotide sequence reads TGTGCCACCACCCAGGGGGCCCCTAACTATGGCTACACCTTC.